This T cell receptor (beta chain) is drawn from a study of cytomegalovirus exposure and HLA in healthy donors. Whole-study results and caveats: Reports credit the classifier with highly specific, highly sensitive diagnosis of cytomegalovirus status. First-cohort TCR clusters tended to co-occur in the 130 or so validation repertoires, a later analysis found. The study listed approximately 170 cytomegalovirus-associated TCR beta chains.

Separate from the roughly 610-subject first cohort, the 120-subject validation cohort was the one that the donors belonged to. This table comes from immunoSEQ multiplex PCR, and its TCRdb copy is limited to in-frame clones, with some not included. Here the sample spans around 300,000 clones, approximately 85% being singletons. The CDR3 covers 12 residues. CDR1 SGHRS and CDR2 YFSETQ come from the germline V gene. Trimming cost V 3 bases and J 4 bases, with 8 bases left between them. This clone was recorded once. Its specificity is unknown. The chain has TRBV5-1 and TRBJ2-7, with a weak D call TRBD1 (6 bases). The sample taken for sequencing was PBMCs. The TCR originated in a man aged 30 to 39 in good health and CMV-seronegative. CDR3 sequence reads: CASSSTGYEQYF. The CDR3 DNA reads as TGCGCCAGCAGCTCGACAGGATACGAGCAGTACTTC. Looking up the rest from reference TRBV5-1 and TRBJ2-7 gives the full variable domain: KAGVTQTPRYLIKTRGQQVTLSCSPISGHRSVSWYQQTPGQGLQFLFEYFSETQRNKGNFPGRFSGRQFSNSRSEMNVSTLELGDSALYLCASSSTGYEQYFGPGTRLTVT.